This TCR beta chain derives from a study of blood T cell repertoires in COVID-19. As for the study in general: Acute-phase and convalescent COVID-19 samples originated in the United States, Italy and Spain.

This clone was counted a few times. CDR1 is LNHNV, CDR2 YYDKDF, per germline (reference sequence). Trimming pared 0 bases from V and 6 bases from J, leaving 8 bases between. This CDR3 is 13 amino acids long. Profiled with immunoSEQ multiplex PCR; TCRdb holds only in-frame clones, not every one. The sample consists of some 100,000 clones, roughly nine tenths of them appearing once. This chain joins TRBV15 and TRBJ1-1, with D possibly TRBD1 on 5 matching bases. Sequences were obtained from peripheral blood. This clonotype was sampled from a man in his sixties with acute or convalescent COVID-19. CDR3 loop: CATSRDRGAEAFF. CDR3 nucleotides: TGTGCCACCAGCAGAGATCGGGGGGCTGAAGCTTTCTTT.